The 9 T cell receptor beta chains given below trace back to one sample, sequenced in a study of vaccination and CD4 T cells after COVID-19. With the Oncomine TCR Beta short-read assay, DNA from cultured CD4+ T cells was sequenced. Each CDR3 protein gets one entry after TCRdb re-called the PCR reads with MiXCR. The sample consists of 20,000 or so distinct CDR3 sequences, about 41% of them appearing once. These receptors' targets are unknown. Described treatment: approximately 9-day PBMC culture with coronavirus spike peptide pools or control peptides (ViraFEST assay). The sequenced sample was CD4+ T cells from blood, cultured in vitro. The source of these receptors is a human donor who had recovered from COVID-19.

This chain links TRBV12-3 or TRBV12-4 with TRBJ2-7, with D uncertain. Between the trimmed V and J ends, which lost 5 bases and 4 bases, there was a span of 6 bases. The CDR3 loop spans 11 amino acids. For the CDR3, the DNA is TGTGCCAGCAGTCAACAATACGAGCAGTACTTC. Translating it yields CASSQQYEQYF.

This clonotype was detected only a few times. V and J are TRBV6-1 and TRBJ2-3; unclear D gene. The V gene's germline CDR1 is MNHNS and CDR2 SASEGT. The CDR3 has 13 amino acids. Trimming took off 6 bases at V and 6 bases at J, with 13 bases between the two ends. The CDR3 DNA follows: TGTGCCAGCAGGCGCGCGCTGAGTGATACGCAGTATTTT. It translates to CASRRALSDTQYF.

The table lists this clonotype with a count of one. The chain has TRBV20-1 and TRBJ1-1, with 7 bases fitting TRBD1. Germline V gives CDR1 DFQATT, CDR2 SNEGSKA (reference sequence). Trimming took 3 bases from V and 3 from J; bases not matched to a gene: 16. The CDR3 sequence is 17 residues long. The CDR3 DNA is TGCAGTGCTAGGTCGACAGGGCCGTTTAGATCGGACACTGAAGCTTTCTTT. The encoded protein is CSARSTGPFRSDTEAFF.

The rearrangement links TRBV24-1 to TRBJ2-2; no definite D call. The ends were cut back, 1 base at V and 6 bases at J, with 8 bases in the middle. The CDR3 is made up of 14 amino acids. CDR1 is KGHDR and CDR2 is SFDVKD in the germline V gene. The CDR3 here is CATSDFNGSGELFF. The CDR3 coding sequence is TGTGCCACCAGTGATTTTAACGGTTCCGGGGAGCTGTTTTTT.

The chain employs TRBV20-1 and TRBJ2-3, with a tentative D call TRBD1 (6 bases). V lost 5 bases to trimming and J lost 2 bases, with 17 bases between them. Germline V gene lookup returns CDR1 DFQATT and CDR2 SNEGSKA (reference sequence). CDR3 size: 15 residues. This CDR3 reads CSARAPGQTTDTQYF. CDR3 in DNA: TGCAGTGCTCGCGCACCCGGACAGACCACAGATACGCAGTATTTT.

The chain combines TRBV20-1 with TRBJ2-5; 9 bases are a match to TRBD2. CDR3 size: 12 residues. Trimming took 5 bases from V and 3 from J; bases not matched to a gene: 1. CDR1 DFQATT and CDR2 SNEGSKA come from the germline V gene (reference sequence). CDR3 loop: CSARLAEETQYF. Written as DNA, the CDR3 is TGCAGTGCTCGACTAGCGGAAGAGACCCAGTACTTC.

The rearrangement joins TRBV19 to TRBJ1-5; TRBD1 aligns across 7 bases. The germline CDR1 and CDR2 sequences are LNHDA and SQIVND (reference sequence). Trimming at V came to 6 bases and at J to 5 bases, leaving 4 bases not matched to a gene. The CDR3 covers 13 residues. The CDR3 loop reads CASSLQGDQPQHF. CDR3 sequence (DNA): TGTGCCAGTAGCCTCCAGGGGGATCAGCCCCAGCATTTT.

This clonotype was detected only a few times. The chain is built from TRBV10-1 and TRBJ2-7; D gene unclear. CDR1 is WNHNN, CDR2 SYGVQD, per germline (reference sequence). The CDR3 consists of 12 residues. Trimming shortened V by 2 bases and J by 2 bases, and 4 bases separated the two germline ends. The CDR3 bases are TGCGCCAGCAGTGAGGATCCCTACGAGCAGTACTTC. This translates into CASSEDPYEQYF.

J is TRBJ1-2 and V is TRBV11-2; D remains ambiguous. With 1 base removed from V and 8 bases from J, the gap between germline ends came to 14 bases. This CDR3 has 14 residues. The germline CDR1 and CDR2 sequences are SGHAT and FQNNGV. Written as DNA, the CDR3 is TGTGCCAGCAGCTTAGCAATCGGCCGAGACGGCTACACCTTC. Translating gives CASSLAIGRDGYTF. Full variable domain (outside the CDR3, taken from reference TRBV11-2 and TRBJ1-2): EAGVAQSPRYKIIEKRQSVAFWCNPISGHATLYWYQQILGQGPKLLIQFQNNGVVDDSQLPKDRFSAERLKGVDSTLKIQPAKLEDSAVYLCASSLAIGRDGYTFGSGTRLTVV.